One sample yielded the 18 T cell receptor beta chains listed below, sequenced in a study of blood T cell repertoires in COVID-19. TCRdb's table, derived via immunoSEQ multiplex PCR, lists solely in-frame clones and lacks some. The table records roughly 200,000 clones, around 85% of them present only once. The specimen sequenced was peripheral blood. The receptors here all came from a man aged 55 to 70 with acute or convalescent COVID-19.

V gene TRBV5-5 combines with J gene TRBJ1-2; perhaps TRBD1 as D (6 bases). The CDR3 is 15 amino acids. Trimming cost V 3 bases and J 0 bases, with 12 bases left between them. Germline CDR1 and CDR2: SGHKS and YYEKEE (reference sequence). CDR3 coding DNA: TGTGCCAGCAGCTACTGGGGGGGCACTAACTATGGCTACACCTTC. Amino acids: CASSYWGGTNYGYTF.

V and J are TRBV24-1 and TRBJ2-1; TRBD1 matches at 9 bases. This CDR3 contains 14 residues. The ends lost 10 bases at V and 6 bases at J; junction bases unmatched: 9. Germline CDR1 is KGHDR and CDR2 is SFDVKD. The CDR3 DNA sequence: TGTGCCACGACCTCCCGGGACAGGGTCAATGAGCAGTTCTTC. Encoded protein: CATTSRDRVNEQFF.

CDR3 amino acids: CASSPSVDRVETQYF. The CDR3 region has the DNA TGTGCCAGCAGCCCATCAGTGGACAGGGTGGAGACCCAGTACTTC. The chain uses TRBV28 and TRBJ2-5, with 8 bases that match TRBD1. The CDR3 loop spans 15 amino acids. The ends lost 6 bases at V and 5 bases at J; junction bases unmatched: 11. CDR1 MDHEN and CDR2 SYDVKM come from the germline V gene.

The V and J genes are TRBV6-1 and TRBJ2-3; 10 positions agree with TRBD1. Per the germline V gene, CDR1 is MNHNS and CDR2 is SASEGT. The CDR3 consists of 16 residues. The ends lost 2 bases at V and 4 bases at J; junction bases unmatched: 6. DNA for the CDR3: TGTGCCAGCAGTGAATTTGGGACAGGGGCAGCAGATACGCAGTATTTT. It is translated as CASSEFGTGAADTQYF.

The chain employs TRBV5-1 and TRBJ1-4, with 8 nucleotides matching TRBD1. The trim removed 0 bases at V and 3 bases at J, leaving 7 bases unmatched. CDR3 size: 17 residues. CDR1 is SGHRS, CDR2 YFSETQ, per germline. CDR3 in amino acids: CASSLVPGQVSNEKLFF. The CDR3 nucleotides read TGCGCCAGCAGCTTGGTCCCGGGACAGGTCTCTAATGAAAAACTGTTTTTT. The full variable domain, its missing parts supplied by reference TRBV5-1 and TRBJ1-4, is KAGVTQTPRYLIKTRGQQVTLSCSPISGHRSVSWYQQTPGQGLQFLFEYFSETQRNKGNFPGRFSGRQFSNSRSEMNVSTLELGDSALYLCASSLVPGQVSNEKLFFGSGTQLSVL.

V and J are TRBV18 and TRBJ2-1, with 8 bases aligning to TRBD2. V lost 4 bases and J lost 0; bases outside the gene matches: 8. The CDR3 length is 17 residues. Germline CDR1 and CDR2: KGHSH and LQKENI. The CDR3 is CASSLTIAGSSYNEQFF. CDR3 sequence (DNA): TGTGCCAGCTCACTGACCATAGCGGGAAGCTCCTACAATGAGCAGTTCTTC.

The J gene is TRBJ2-1, the V gene TRBV28; possibly TRBD2 for D (6 bases). Germline V gene data show CDR1 as MDHEN and CDR2 as SYDVKM. The germline V and J ends were trimmed by 8 bases and 0 bases, with 14 bases remaining between them. There are 15 residues in the CDR3. The CDR3 loop reads CASLFRGSSYNEQFF. CDR3 DNA: TGTGCCAGCTTATTCCGGGGGAGCTCCTACAATGAGCAGTTCTTC. The full variable domain, its missing parts supplied by reference TRBV28 and TRBJ2-1, is DVKVTQSSRYLVKRTGEKVFLECVQDMDHENMFWYRQDPGLGLRLIYFSYDVKMKEKGDIPEGYSVSREKKERFSLILESASTNQTSMYLCASLFRGSSYNEQFFGPGTRLTVL.

CDR3 nucleotides: TGTGCCAGCAGTCGAGGGGGCACGTCCTACAATGAGCAGTTCTTC. Protein sequence: CASSRGGTSYNEQFF. The chain links TRBV27 to TRBJ2-1, with 7 bases aligning to TRBD1. CDR1 and CDR2 from the germline V gene are MNHEY and SMNVEV (reference sequence). V shed 5 bases and J 1 base; nucleotides not matched to a gene: 5. This CDR3 is built from 15 residues.

The V call is TRBV7-9, the J call TRBJ1-2, with 9 bases matching TRBD1. CDR1 is SEHNR and CDR2 is FQNEAQ in the germline V gene (reference sequence). The CDR3 sequence is 15 residues long. V was clipped by 5 bases and J by 4 bases; unmatched bases: 8. In DNA form, the CDR3 reads TGTGCCAGCAGCGCAGGACAGGGGAATTTCTATGGCTACACCTTC. Amino acid sequence: CASSAGQGNFYGYTF.

V gene TRBV7-9 combines with J gene TRBJ2-7, with 10 bases matching TRBD1. This CDR3 spans 14 amino acids. Trimming took 3 bases from V and 5 from J; bases not matched to a gene: 4. CDR1 is SEHNR, CDR2 FQNEAQ, per germline (reference sequence). The DNA of the CDR3 is TGTGCCAGCAGCTTGACAGGGGGCGTCGACGAGCAGTACTTC. Translated, it gives CASSLTGGVDEQYF.

V and J are TRBV3-1 (or the pseudogene TRBV3-2) and TRBJ2-7; D might be TRBD2 (5 bases). Germline V gives CDR1 LGHDT, CDR2 YNNKEL (reference sequence). Trimming stripped 1 base from V and 3 bases from J, with 16 bases between. The CDR3 length is 16 residues. The CDR3: CASSQASGLASYEQYF. In DNA, the CDR3 is TGTGCCAGCAGCCAAGCGAGTGGCCTAGCAAGCTACGAGCAGTACTTC.

The chain joins TRBV6-4 to TRBJ1-5, with TRBD1 matching 9 bases. Per germline, CDR1 MRHNA and CDR2 SNTAGT. The V and J ends lost 4 bases and 0 bases, in that order; junction bases with no gene match: 10. The CDR3 length is 18 residues. CDR3 in amino acids: CASSVSGQGPYSNQPQHF. CDR3 nucleotide sequence: TGTGCCAGCAGTGTCTCCGGACAGGGGCCGTATAGCAATCAGCCCCAGCATTTT.

This clone has a single count. This chain uses TRBV28 with TRBJ2-5; 8 bases line up with TRBD2. The V gene end was trimmed by 6 bases and the J gene end by 2 bases; junction bases not matched to a gene: 5. This CDR3 contains 14 residues. Germline CDR1 and CDR2: MDHEN and SYDVKM. CDR3 bases: TGTGCCAGCAGCCCGGGAGGGCAGCAAGAGACCCAGTACTTC. It translates to CASSPGGQQETQYF.

This rearrangement joins TRBV5-5 to TRBJ1-4, with D possibly matching TRBD1 (6 bases). Germline V gives CDR1 SGHKS, CDR2 YYEKEE (reference sequence). The length of the CDR3 is 15 residues. Trimming left V 4 bases short and J 8 bases short, with 18 bases between. The chain's CDR3 is CASSVRGLKGEKLFF. In nucleotides, the CDR3 is TGTGCCAGCAGCGTCAGGGGACTAAAGGGGGAAAAACTGTTTTTT.

The chain recombines TRBV18 with TRBJ1-1; 8 bases match TRBD1. The CDR3 runs to 14 residues. Germline V gene lookup returns CDR1 KGHSH and CDR2 LQKENI. The trim removed 4 bases at V and 2 bases at J, leaving 3 bases unmatched. The CDR3 DNA reads TGTGCCAGCTCACTCGGACAGGGTAACACTGAAGCTTTCTTT. This encodes CASSLGQGNTEAFF.

The V gene is TRBV7-9, the J gene TRBJ1-6; a weak D match, TRBD1 (5 bases). Per germline, CDR1 SEHNR and CDR2 FQNEAQ (reference sequence). The CDR3 has 17 residues. The ends were cut back, 5 bases at V and 5 bases at J, with 19 bases in the middle. In nucleotides, the CDR3 is TGTGCCAGCAGCCAAGTCACCGGGGGTACAGATAATTCACCCCTCCACTTT. This translates into CASSQVTGGTDNSPLHF.

This sequence joins TRBV4-2 and TRBJ1-1; no reliable D call. V lost 0 bases and J 0 bases, leaving 8 bases between the germline ends. Germline CDR1 reads LGHNA; CDR2 reads YNFKEQ. The length of the CDR3 is 15 residues. In nucleotides, the CDR3 is TGTGCCAGCAGCCAAGAATCGGTAATGAACACTGAAGCTTTCTTT. Translated, it gives CASSQESVMNTEAFF.

This chain joins TRBV27 and TRBJ2-1; D is possibly TRBD2 (6 bases). CDR3 size: 15 residues. CDR1 and CDR2 (germline): MNHEY, SMNVEV (reference sequence). The V end was cut by 4 bases, the J end by 1 base, with 11 bases between. Here the CDR3 reads CASSSERVSYNEQFF. CDR3 nucleotides: TGTGCCAGCAGTTCTGAGCGGGTATCCTACAATGAGCAGTTCTTC.